The 23 T cell receptor beta chains below all came from one sample that was sequenced in a study of cytomegalovirus exposure and HLA in healthy donors. With 60 Vbeta and 13 Jbeta primers, the PCR was carried out. Clones were sequenced by immunoSEQ multiplex PCR, and TCRdb holds only the in-frame ones, with some missing. The sample yields 150,000 to 200,000 clones, over 80% seen once. Sample: PBMCs. The receptors derive from a man aged 45-65 years in good health and CMV-seropositive.

The chain carries TRBV6-1 and TRBJ2-1; D call uncertain. CDR3 length equals 15 residues. Germline V CDR1 and CDR2: MNHNS, SASEGT. Trimming removed 4 bases at V and 0 bases at J, with 10 bases between. The CDR3 nucleotides read TGTGCCAGCAGTGCCGAATTGAGCTCCTACAATGAGCAGTTCTTC. Protein: CASSAELSSYNEQFF.

The rearrangement joins TRBV9 to TRBJ2-7, with unresolved D. Trimming removed 3 bases at V and 5 bases at J, with 12 bases between. The CDR3 covers 13 residues. Germline CDR1 is SGDLS and CDR2 is YYNGEE. CDR3 amino acids: CASSENRKDEQYF. The CDR3 DNA sequence: TGTGCCAGCAGCGAGAACAGAAAAGACGAGCAGTACTTC. The whole variable domain, filled in from reference TRBV9 and TRBJ2-7, reads DSGVTQTPKHLITATGQRVTLRCSPRSGDLSVYWYQQSLDQGLQFLIQYYNGEERAKGNILERFSAQQFPDLHSELNLSSLELGDSALYFCASSENRKDEQYFGPGTRLTVT.

This chain uses TRBV30 with TRBJ2-3; possible D gene TRBD2, 5 bases. The CDR3 contains 14 residues. Trimming pared 5 bases from V and 6 bases from J, leaving 18 bases between. The germline CDR1 and CDR2 sequences are GTSNPN and SVGIG (reference sequence). The CDR3 loop is CAWLDEGPKDTQYF. The DNA of the CDR3 is TGTGCCTGGCTTGACGAGGGCCCAAAGGATACGCAGTATTTT. Full variable domain (remainder filled in from reference TRBV30 and TRBJ2-3): SQTIHQWPATLVQPVGSPLSLECTVEGTSNPNLYWYRQAAGRGLQLLFYSVGIGQISSEVPQNLSASRPQDRQFILSSKKLLLSDSGFYLCAWLDEGPKDTQYFGPGTRLTVL.

CDR3: CASSLTSTGTDTQYF. In nucleotides, the CDR3 is TGTGCCAGCAGCTTAACGTCTACTGGCACAGATACGCAGTATTTT. V and J are TRBV7-3 and TRBJ2-3; D ambiguous. V lost 0 bases and J 1 base, leaving 8 bases between the germline ends. Germline V gene data show CDR1 as SGHTA and CDR2 as FQGTGA. CDR3 length equals 15 residues.

The rearrangement joins TRBV28 to TRBJ1-5; 12 bases map to TRBD1. Germline CDR1 and CDR2: MDHEN and SYDVKM. V gave up 2 bases and J gave up 6 bases; unmatched junction bases: 5. CDR3 size: 16 residues. CDR3: CASSLGDRGLGQPQHF. Here the CDR3 DNA reads TGTGCCAGCAGTTTAGGGGACAGGGGGCTCGGTCAGCCCCAGCATTTT.

The V call is TRBV10-2, the J call TRBJ2-1; 13 bases align to TRBD2. CDR1 WSHSY and CDR2 SAAADI come from the germline V gene. V was pared by 7 bases and J by 10 bases, with 10 bases of the junction left unmatched. The CDR3 is 15 residues long. The CDR3 sequence: CASTWTSGSPGEQFF. CDR3 nucleotide sequence: TGCGCCAGCACCTGGACTAGCGGGAGCCCCGGGGAGCAGTTCTTC.

This clone was counted between two and nine times. Mismatch with germline at one junction end may stem from a read error. This CDR3 is CSSSIQGGNEQYF. The CDR3, as DNA: TGTTCCAGCAGCATACAGGGGGGCAACGAGCAGTACTTC. The chain combines TRBV7-9 with TRBJ2-7, with 8 bases matching TRBD1. From germline, CDR1 is SEHNR and CDR2 FQNEAQ (reference sequence). This CDR3 spans 13 amino acids.

The V call is TRBV9, the J call TRBJ2-3; D may be TRBD2 (5 bases). This CDR3 spans 13 amino acids. The germline V gene has CDR1 SGDLS and CDR2 YYNGEE. V was trimmed by 4 bases and J by 5 bases, leaving 11 bases between them. The DNA for the CDR3 is TGTGCCAGCAGCCCTCCCGGGATAGATACGCAGTATTTT. It yields the protein CASSPPGIDTQYF.

J is TRBJ2-3 and V is TRBV30; no definite D call. Per germline, CDR1 GTSNPN and CDR2 SVGIG (reference sequence). The germline V and J ends were trimmed by 4 bases and 0 bases, with 8 bases remaining between them. The CDR3 covers 13 residues. CDR3 in DNA: TGTGCCTGGAACCTGGCTAGCACAGATACGCAGTATTTT. Translating gives CAWNLASTDTQYF.

The chain employs TRBV27 and TRBJ2-1; 8 positions match TRBD1. The CDR3 runs to 19 residues. J gave up 3 bases and V 8 bases, and 21 bases lay outside the gene matches. Germline V gene sequence: CDR1 MNHEY, CDR2 SMNVEV (reference sequence). The CDR3 DNA follows: TGTGCCAGCCATAGTGCAGGGGGCGATCGCGGTTCCAACTACAATGAGCAGTTCTTC. Its translation is CASHSAGGDRGSNYNEQFF.

This clone was counted between two and nine times. The chain links TRBV4-1 to TRBJ2-1; 12 bases are shared with TRBD2. V lost 6 bases and J lost 6; bases outside the gene matches: 6. The CDR3 has 15 residues. The germline V gene encodes CDR1 MGHRA and CDR2 YSYEKL. The CDR3 DNA reads as TGCGCCAGCAGTACTCTAGCGGGAGGGGGCAATGAGCAGTTCTTC. Translating it yields CASSTLAGGGNEQFF.

This rearrangement joins TRBV11-2 to TRBJ2-7; 10 nucleotides line up with TRBD1. J was trimmed by 4 bases and V by 8 bases; bases with no gene match: 11. Germline V gene data show CDR1 as SGHAT and CDR2 as FQNNGV. The CDR3 covers 15 residues. CDR3 sequence (DNA): TGTGCCAGCTACCACGCCGGGACAGGGGTGTACGAGCAGTACTTC. Its translation: CASYHAGTGVYEQYF.

This chain joins TRBV7-2 and TRBJ2-6; 11 positions agree with TRBD2. The CDR3 is made up of 18 amino acids. CDR1 SGHTA and CDR2 FQGNSA come from the germline V gene. The ends lost 5 bases at V and 0 bases at J; junction bases unmatched: 6. The CDR3 protein is CASSPRLAGNSGANVLTF. Here the CDR3 DNA reads TGTGCCAGCAGCCCACGACTAGCGGGGAACTCTGGGGCCAACGTCCTGACTTTC.

This chain uses TRBV10-3 with TRBJ2-1; TRBD2 matches 9 bases. The CDR3 runs 16 residues. After removal of 3 bases from V and 7 bases from J, the junction contained 10 bases not matched to a gene. The germline CDR1 and CDR2 sequences are ENHRY and SYGVKD. In nucleotides, the CDR3 is TGTGCCATCAGTGAAACCGGGACTAGCTTGGGGAATGAGCAGTTCTTC. It yields the protein CAISETGTSLGNEQFF.

Concerning this clone: One junction end does not reproduce the germline sequence, and a read error may be involved. The chain couples TRBV5-6 to TRBJ2-1, with D possibly being TRBD2 (6 bases). The length of the CDR3 is 11 residues. Per germline, CDR1 SGHDT and CDR2 YYEEEE. The CDR3 coding sequence is TGTGCCAGCAGCTCGTTCCGGGGGATGCTCTTC. Its translation: CASSSFRGMLF.

The chain joins TRBV7-9 to TRBJ2-1, with D possibly matching TRBD2 (5 bases). Trimming took off 1 base at V and 8 bases at J, with 9 bases between the two ends. The CDR3 is 13 residues long. The germline V gene encodes CDR1 SEHNR and CDR2 FQNEAQ (reference sequence). In DNA, the CDR3 is TGTGCCAGCAGCTTAGTCCGGCGGGATGAGCAGTTCTTC. This sequence encodes CASSLVRRDEQFF.

The CDR3 DNA follows: TGTGCCAGTAACAGCCTAGCACTTAGCAATCAGCCCCAGCATTTT. Translating gives CASNSLALSNQPQHF. This chain uses TRBV19 with TRBJ1-5, with no clear D. CDR3 length equals 15 residues. Trimming left V 7 bases short and J 0 bases short, with 13 bases between. Germline CDR1 LNHDA, CDR2 SQIVND (reference sequence).

The rearrangement uses TRBV28 and TRBJ2-3, with TRBD2 identical over 7 bases. J lost 8 bases, V lost 3 bases, and 2 bases had no gene match. Germline lookup yields CDR1 MDHEN and CDR2 SYDVKM. The CDR3 extends over 12 amino acids. CDR3 bases: TGTGCCAGCAGTTTGGGGGAGGGTACGCAGTATTTT. Translated: CASSLGEGTQYF.

The chain carries TRBV27 and TRBJ1-1; 12 nucleotides agree with TRBD1. The germline CDR1 and CDR2 sequences are MNHEY and SMNVEV (reference sequence). J was trimmed by 1 base and V by 0 bases; bases with no gene match: 9. The CDR3 sequence is 19 residues long. CDR3 in DNA: TGTGCCAGCAGTTTATCTTTCCTGGGGACAGGGGGCAAGAACACTGAAGCTTTCTTT. This encodes CASSLSFLGTGGKNTEAFF.

This chain uses TRBV9 with TRBJ1-3; D not certain. Germline loops: CDR1 SGDLS, CDR2 YYNGEE. This CDR3 is 15 amino acids long. V gave up 0 bases and J gave up 3 bases, with 10 bases separating them. CDR3 DNA sequence: TGTGCCAGCAGCGTAGCTCCCAGGAATGGAAACACCATATATTTT. Translated: CASSVAPRNGNTIYF.

J is TRBJ1-5 and V is TRBV5-1, with D unclear. The CDR3 sequence is 15 residues long. Germline-derived CDR1 and CDR2 are SGHRS and YFSETQ. Deletions cut 0 bases from V and 7 bases from J, with 14 bases between. The CDR3 sequence is CASSLVGGPGQPQHF. CDR3 DNA sequence: TGCGCCAGCAGCTTGGTTGGAGGCCCGGGGCAGCCCCAGCATTTT.

The chain carries TRBV7-2 and TRBJ2-7, with 7 bases identical to TRBD2. In germline, CDR1 is SGHTA, CDR2 FQGNSA. The V segment lost 2 bases and the J segment 10 bases; nucleotides outside the gene matches: 5. The CDR3 totals 12 residues. The chain's CDR3 is CASSLMGGLQYF. In nucleotides, the CDR3 is TGTGCCAGCAGCTTAATGGGGGGGTTACAGTACTTC. Looking up the rest from reference TRBV7-2 and TRBJ2-7 gives the full variable domain: GAGVSQSPSNKVTEKGKDVELRCDPISGHTALYWYRQSLGQGLEFLIYFQGNSAPDKSGLPSDRFSAERTGGSVSTLTIQRTQQEDSAVYLCASSLMGGLQYFGPGTRLTVT.

The CDR3 here is CASSIGASGTGELFF. For the CDR3, the DNA is TGCGCCAGCAGTATAGGGGCTTCGGGCACCGGGGAGCTGTTTTTT. The rearrangement uses TRBV5-1 and TRBJ2-2, with a possible D match to TRBD1 (5 bases). The CDR3 extends over 15 amino acids. Per germline, CDR1 SGHRS and CDR2 YFSETQ. V was trimmed by 5 bases and J by 4 bases, leaving 15 bases between them.